The 26 T cell receptor beta chains below all came from one sample that was sequenced in a study of blood T cell repertoires in COVID-19. TCRdb's table, derived via immunoSEQ multiplex PCR, lists solely in-frame clones and lacks some. The sample yields about 76,000 clones, roughly 85% seen once. Source material: peripheral blood. The receptors derive from a young man with acute or convalescent COVID-19.

This clone showed up just once. The rearrangement uses TRBV10-2 and TRBJ2-1, with 11 bases identical to TRBD2. This CDR3 has 15 residues. The V gene end was trimmed by 7 bases and the J gene end by 3 bases; junction bases not matched to a gene: 5. The germline V gene encodes CDR1 WSHSY and CDR2 SAAADI. The CDR3 region is CASKVGTSGYNEQFF. For the CDR3, the DNA is TGCGCCAGCAAGGTAGGGACTAGCGGCTACAATGAGCAGTTCTTC.

The chain joins TRBV27 to TRBJ2-7, with D possibly TRBD2 on 5 matching bases. With 5 bases removed from V and 2 bases from J, the gap between germline ends came to 13 bases. The CDR3 is 14 residues long. In germline, CDR1 is MNHEY, CDR2 SMNVEV (reference sequence). The CDR3 region has the DNA TGTGCCAGCAGTGGGAGACAACAAACCTACGAGCAGTACTTC. This sequence encodes CASSGRQQTYEQYF.

The V and J genes are TRBV10-1 and TRBJ1-2; 7 bases fit TRBD1. This CDR3 is 13 amino acids long. Germline CDR1 reads WNHNN; CDR2 reads SYGVQD (reference sequence). V lost 6 bases and J lost 8; bases outside the gene matches: 9. Here the CDR3 reads CASSRDSRSGYTF. Written as DNA, the CDR3 is TGCGCCAGCAGCAGGGACAGCCGATCGGGCTACACCTTC.

J is TRBJ2-3 and V is TRBV6-1, with 7 bases fitting TRBD2. CDR1 and CDR2 from the germline V gene are MNHNS and SASEGT. The V and J ends lost 0 bases and 6 bases, in that order; junction bases with no gene match: 0. The CDR3 covers 13 residues. CDR3 region: CASSEAGGDTQYF. The CDR3 DNA is TGTGCCAGCAGTGAAGCCGGGGGGGATACGCAGTATTTT.

This sequence joins TRBV28 and TRBJ2-5; 11 nucleotides line up with TRBD1. The CDR3 runs to 16 residues. Trimming took 4 bases from V and 5 from J; bases not matched to a gene: 9. Germline V lookup: CDR1 MDHEN, CDR2 SYDVKM. Here the CDR3 reads CASSSIRTGGRETQYF. CDR3 sequence (DNA): TGTGCCAGCAGTTCCATCCGGACAGGGGGCCGGGAGACCCAGTACTTC.

The chain couples TRBV11-2 to TRBJ2-3, with D tentatively TRBD2 (5 bases). The CDR3 runs 15 residues. Germline assignment: CDR1 SGHAT and CDR2 FQNNGV. The germline V and J ends were trimmed by 1 base and 3 bases, with 11 bases remaining between them. The CDR3 DNA is TGTGCCAGCAGCTTAGTACGGGAAAGGACAGATACGCAGTATTTT. This gives the protein CASSLVRERTDTQYF.

V is TRBV5-1 and J is TRBJ2-7; D gene unclear. Deletions cut 1 base from V and 3 bases from J, with 14 bases between. Germline-derived CDR1 and CDR2 are SGHRS and YFSETQ. The CDR3 loop spans 15 amino acids. CDR3 in DNA: TGCGCCAGCAGCTTGTTGAGAGGTAGCAACTACGAGCAGTACTTC. Its protein is CASSLLRGSNYEQYF.

The chain carries TRBV13 and TRBJ1-4; D might be TRBD1 (6 bases). Germline V gene sequence: CDR1 PRHDT, CDR2 FYEKMQ (reference sequence). The CDR3 contains 14 residues. Trimming took 5 bases from V and 8 from J, leaving 15 bases between them. CDR3 sequence (DNA): TGTGCCAGCAGCAGCGGGGGGGCTTGGGAAAAACTGTTTTTT. This codes for CASSSGGAWEKLFF. Filled out from reference TRBV13 and TRBJ1-4, the complete variable domain reads AAGVIQSPRHLIKEKRETATLKCYPIPRHDTVYWYQQGPGQDPQFLISFYEKMQSDKGSIPDRFSAQQFSDYHSELNMSSLELGDSALYFCASSSGGAWEKLFFGSGTQLSVL.

In this sample, this clone turned up once. The genes are TRBV13 and TRBJ2-1; TRBD2 matches at 10 bases. V dropped 4 bases and J dropped 6; count of bases not matched to a gene: 9. Germline CDR1 PRHDT, CDR2 FYEKMQ (reference sequence). This CDR3 has 16 amino acids. The CDR3 bases are TGTGCCAGCAGCTCTAAGCGGGAGGGCCTGCGCAATGAGCAGTTCTTC. The encoded protein is CASSSKREGLRNEQFF. Full variable domain (missing parts from reference TRBV13 and TRBJ2-1): AAGVIQSPRHLIKEKRETATLKCYPIPRHDTVYWYQQGPGQDPQFLISFYEKMQSDKGSIPDRFSAQQFSDYHSELNMSSLELGDSALYFCASSSKREGLRNEQFFGPGTRLTVL.

The chain carries TRBV11-2 and TRBJ2-2, with 8 bases identical to TRBD1. Germline V lookup: CDR1 SGHAT, CDR2 FQNNGV. CDR3 length equals 16 residues. V lost 5 bases, J lost 5 bases, and 10 bases stayed unmatched. The CDR3 is CASSPPMTGVTGELFF. The CDR3 nucleotides are TGTGCCAGCAGCCCCCCTATGACAGGGGTGACCGGGGAGCTGTTTTTT.

The rearrangement links TRBV10-1 to TRBJ1-1, with D unresolved. The CDR3 has 13 residues. V lost 2 bases, J lost 8 bases, and 12 bases lay in between. Germline CDR1 WNHNN, CDR2 SYGVQD (reference sequence). CDR3 nucleotide sequence: TGCGCCAGCAGTGAGCGCCGACTCTCCGAAGCTTTCTTT. Translating it yields CASSERRLSEAFF.

The CDR3 is CASSVGGGYEQYF. The DNA for the CDR3 is TGTGCCAGCAGCGTGGGAGGGGGCTACGAGCAGTACTTC. The chain uses TRBV11-2 and TRBJ2-7, with D perhaps TRBD2 (7 bases). The germline V gene has CDR1 SGHAT and CDR2 FQNNGV. The CDR3 contains 13 residues. V gave up 5 bases and J gave up 3 bases, with 11 bases separating them.

The rearrangement links TRBV9 to TRBJ2-7, with 13 bases identical to TRBD2. CDR3 size: 16 residues. CDR1 is SGDLS, CDR2 YYNGEE, per germline. The junction had 8 bases not matched to a gene; V was cut back by 4 bases and J by 4 bases. The CDR3 reads CASSSSGLAGAYEQYF. The CDR3 nucleotides read TGTGCCAGCAGCAGCTCAGGACTAGCGGGGGCTTACGAGCAGTACTTC.

This chain uses TRBV19 with TRBJ1-5; D gene uncertain. The CDR3 totals 14 residues. The germline gives CDR1 LNHDA, CDR2 SQIVND (reference sequence). Trimming cost V 8 bases and J 3 bases, with 14 bases left between them. The CDR3 DNA sequence: TGTGCCAGTCATGAGGTCCCCACCAATCAGCCCCAGCATTTT. This sequence encodes CASHEVPTNQPQHF.

This clone occurred once. The chain links TRBV11-3 to TRBJ2-2; D call uncertain. Germline CDR1 is SGHNT and CDR2 is YENEEA. The CDR3 loop spans 12 amino acids. Trimming pared 5 bases from V and 5 bases from J, leaving 6 bases between. As DNA, the CDR3 is TGTGCCAGCAGCCCCGGGACCGGGGAGCTGTTTTTT. It is translated as CASSPGTGELFF.

This rearrangement joins TRBV5-1 to TRBJ2-7; D gene uncertain. Germline V gives CDR1 SGHRS, CDR2 YFSETQ. The CDR3 sequence is 14 residues long. V was shortened by 0 bases and J by 2 bases, with 9 bases between the two germline ends. CDR3 in DNA: TGCGCCAGCAGCTTGGTTGTCTCTACCTACGAGCAGTACTTC. Translation gives CASSLVVSTYEQYF.

The rearrangement joins TRBV2 to TRBJ2-7; D might be TRBD1 (5 bases). The V gene lost 6 bases and the J gene lost 1 base, with 13 bases spanning the gap. Germline assignment: CDR1 SNHLY and CDR2 FYNNEI. This CDR3 contains 14 residues. The CDR3 spells CASSQGQGSYEQYF. CDR3 sequence (DNA): TGTGCCAGCAGCCAAGGGCAGGGATCCTACGAGCAGTACTTC.

The CDR3 loop reads CASSQSAGVPETQYF. As DNA, the CDR3 is TGCGCCAGCAGCCAATCAGCGGGAGTCCCAGAGACCCAGTACTTC. The gene calls are TRBV4-3 and TRBJ2-5; 8 bases align to TRBD2. The CDR3 sequence is 15 residues long. V gave up 2 bases and J gave up 4 bases; unmatched junction bases: 6. Germline CDR1 reads LGHNA; CDR2 reads YSLEER.

The sample holds one count of this clone. The CDR3 DNA reads TGTGCCAGCAGTTTTAACTGGGGGCTCGTTCAGCCCCAGCATTTT. Residues: CASSFNWGLVQPQHF. The rearrangement joins TRBV28 to TRBJ1-5, with D tentatively TRBD1 (6 bases). This CDR3 is 15 amino acids long. Trimming took 3 bases from V and 6 from J, leaving 15 bases between them. Germline V gives CDR1 MDHEN, CDR2 SYDVKM.

The rearrangement joins TRBV2 to TRBJ2-1; D is uncertain. From germline, CDR1 is SNHLY and CDR2 FYNNEI. Trimming left V 6 bases short and J 5 bases short, with 11 bases between. The CDR3 is made up of 13 amino acids. The CDR3 nucleotides read TGTGCCAGCAGGCTCACACGTAACAATGAGCAGTTCTTC. Its protein is CASRLTRNNEQFF.

The chain carries TRBV11-1 and TRBJ2-7, with TRBD2 identical over 7 bases. V lost 5 bases and J lost 5; bases outside the gene matches: 15. The CDR3 has 16 residues. Germline V gene lookup returns CDR1 SGHAT and CDR2 FQDESV (reference sequence). The CDR3 here is CASSISPGLVGDEQYF. The CDR3 DNA sequence: TGTGCCAGCAGCATATCACCAGGACTAGTTGGTGACGAGCAGTACTTC.

The J gene is TRBJ1-5, the V gene TRBV19, with 7 bases that match TRBD1. The CDR3 sequence is 13 residues long. V was pared by 8 bases and J by 3 bases, with 4 bases of the junction left unmatched. Germline V gene data show CDR1 as LNHDA and CDR2 as SQIVND (reference sequence). The CDR3, as DNA: TGTGCCAGTGGAACAGGGGACAATCAGCCCCAGCATTTT. Protein: CASGTGDNQPQHF. Filled out from reference TRBV19 and TRBJ1-5, the complete variable domain reads DGGITQSPKYLFRKEGQNVTLSCEQNLNHDAMYWYRQDPGQGLRLIYYSQIVNDFQKGDIAEGYSVSREKKESFPLTVTSAQKNPTAFYLCASGTGDNQPQHFGDGTRLSIL.

The J gene is TRBJ2-3, the V gene TRBV5-1; D gene unclear. The CDR3 totals 13 residues. The V and J ends lost 4 bases and 0 bases respectively, with 6 bases between them. The germline V gene has CDR1 SGHRS and CDR2 YFSETQ. DNA of the CDR3: TGCGCCAGCAGCGTCCAGAGCACAGATACGCAGTATTTT. Translating it yields CASSVQSTDTQYF.

The J gene is TRBJ1-2, the V gene TRBV9; 7 bases are a match to TRBD1. With V trimmed by 4 bases and J by 4 bases, 13 bases remained unmatched. The CDR3 has 16 amino acids. Germline V gene sequence: CDR1 SGDLS, CDR2 YYNGEE. CDR3: CASSTFGKGASYGYTF. In DNA form, the CDR3 reads TGTGCCAGCAGCACTTTTGGGAAGGGGGCGTCCTATGGCTACACCTTC.

V and J are TRBV21-1 and TRBJ1-6. TRBV21-1 is tagged as a pseudogene. The CDR3 sequence is 17 residues long. The CDR3 bases are TGTGCCAGCAGCAAAGTTCGGGAGAGCTCCTATAATTCACCCCTCCACTTT. Its translation: CASSKVRESSYNSPLHF.

About this clone: Other DNA sequences in this sample translate to the same CDR3. The chain employs TRBV7-9 and TRBJ1-1; D might be TRBD1 (5 bases). This CDR3 has 13 residues. V was shortened by 3 bases and J by 1 base, with 6 bases between the two germline ends. In germline, CDR1 is SEHNR, CDR2 FQNEAQ (reference sequence). The CDR3 region has the DNA TGTGCCAGCAGCTTCCAGGGGAACACTGAAGCTTTCTTT. Amino acid sequence: CASSFQGNTEAFF.